This T cell receptor beta chain was retrieved from a study of patients and donors after allogeneic stem cell transplantation. TCRdb re-called the RT-PCR reads through MiXCR, storing one row per CDR3 protein. The data contain 150,000 to 200,000 distinct CDR3 sequences, around 28% of them singletons. The germline V gene encodes CDR1 KGHSH and CDR2 LQKENI. This CDR3 has 11 amino acids. V was pared by 6 bases and J by 7 bases, with 10 bases between. The sample taken for sequencing was blood, either unsorted or a sorted T cell fraction (not recorded which). The chain is built from TRBV18 and TRBJ2-7, with D maybe TRBD2 (5 bases). The clonotype originates from a human donor who was either an allogeneic HSCT recipient or a stem cell or donor lymphocyte infusion donor (not recorded which). It is not recorded whose cells these are; they may come from a transplant donor. The CDR3 loop is CASSLEREQYF. CDR3 sequence (DNA): TGTGCCAGCTCTCTGGAGCGGGAGCAGTACTTC. The complete variable domain, with remaining parts taken from reference TRBV18 and TRBJ2-7, reads NAGVMQNPRHLVRRRGQEARLRCSPMKGHSHVYWYRQLPEEGLKFMVYLQKENIIDESGMPKERFSAEFPKEGPSILRIQQVVRGDSAAYFCASSLEREQYFGPGTRLTVT.